One and the same sample provided the 15 T cell receptor delta chains below, sequenced in a study of gamma-delta chains in newborns, infants, children. TCRdb reran clone calling via CATT on the reads. Of roughly 5,200 delta-chain clones listed, roughly 5.1% are singletons. Sequenced: blood. Source of these receptors: a child who was a newborn, infant or young child, either healthy, febrile or measles-vaccinated (not recorded which).

The genes are TRDV2 and TRDJ2, with 11 nucleotides matching TRDD3. TCRdb carries no J gene annotation; the J gene was assigned here by matching the DNA with germline. V gave up 3 bases and J gave up 6 bases; unmatched junction bases: 17. The CDR3 runs 19 residues. CDR1 and CDR2 (germline): GEAIGNYY, EKD. The CDR3 coding sequence is TGTGCCTGTGACCTCGCCGCTGGGGGATACAACTACGCGGCAGCACAACTCTTCTTT. Its translation: CACDLAAGGYNYAAAQLFF.

By share, this clone counts as medium-sized. The chain is built from TRDV2 and TRDJ3; 12 bases are a match to TRDD3. Trimming at V came to 1 base and at J to 0 bases, leaving 3 bases not matched to a gene. The CDR3 extends over 19 amino acids. Germline loops: CDR1 GEAIGNYY, CDR2 EKD. This CDR3 is CACDTLGDTSSWDTRQMFF. The CDR3 nucleotides are TGTGCCTGTGACACGCTGGGGGATACGAGCTCCTGGGACACCCGACAGATGTTTTTC.

This clone was observed a handful of times. This clone may be a read error of a much larger clone one base away. The rearrangement joins TRDV2 to TRDJ1; 7 bases line up with TRDD3. The length of the CDR3 is 14 residues. The germline V gene has CDR1 GEAIGNYY and CDR2 EKD. Trimming removed 0 bases from V and 9 bases from J; junction bases left unmatched: 9. The CDR3 bases are TGTGCCTGTGACACCGTTGGTGGGGGACCGGAACTCATCTTT. The encoded protein is CACDTVGGGPELIF.

A few counts support this clone. The chain has TRDV2 and TRDJ1; possible D gene TRDD2, 6 bases. V lost 3 bases, J lost 2 bases, and 18 bases lay in between. The CDR3 is made up of 16 amino acids. Germline V gene lookup returns CDR1 GEAIGNYY and CDR2 EKD. The CDR3 sequence: CACDALPPISTDKLIF. DNA of the CDR3: TGTGCCTGTGACGCCCTTCCCCCGATAAGTACCGATAAACTCATCTTT.

Within the sample, this clone is medium-sized. The chain links TRDV2 to TRDJ1, with a tentative D call TRDD3 (9 bases). This CDR3 is built from 20 residues. From germline, CDR1 is GEAIGNYY and CDR2 EKD. The V and J ends lost 1 base and 2 bases respectively, with 28 bases between them. As DNA, the CDR3 is TGTGCCTGTGACACGGTGGGGCTTCCTACGACTGGGGGAGCGACCGATAAACTCATCTTT. Translating gives CACDTVGLPTTGGATDKLIF.

A few counts support this clone. This sequence is one base from a far larger clone and is likely a read error. The chain combines TRDV2 with TRDJ1; 10 bases fit TRDD3. This CDR3 has 19 residues. CDR1 is GEAIGNYY, CDR2 EKD, per germline. The junction had 16 bases not matched to a gene; V was cut back by 0 bases and J by 4 bases. CDR3 residues: CACDTAGGYAGGKSDKLIF. The CDR3 region has the DNA TGTGCCTGTGACACCGCCGGGGGATACGCGGGTGGGAAGAGCGATAAACTCATCTTT.

This clone was seen a few times. At residue 17, TCRdb's protein is not the same as the translated DNA, so the protein here was read from the DNA. This chain links TRDV2 with TRDJ1; 11 nucleotides agree with TRDD3. CDR1 is GEAIGNYY, CDR2 EKD, per germline. The CDR3 extends over 18 amino acids. Here the CDR3 DNA reads TGTGCCTGTGACACCTTAACCTGGGGGATACAGGACACCGATAAACTCACCTTT. It translates to CACDTLTWGIQDTDKLTF.

The chain joins TRDV1 to TRDJ1; D may match TRDD2 or TRDD3 (5 bases each). The CDR3 consists of 21 residues. V lost 1 base and J 0 bases, leaving 27 bases between the germline ends. Germline CDR1 TSWWSYY, CDR2 QGS. CDR3 nucleotide sequence: TGTGCTCTTGGGGAACGAGAGGCCTACCGACGCTCGAACTGGTACACCGATAAACTCATCTTT. As protein: CALGEREAYRRSNWYTDKLIF.

Notes on this clone: A junction end diverges from the germline sequence, so it may reflect a read error. The chain couples TRDV2 to TRDJ1, with TRDD3 identical over 12 bases. The CDR3 extends over 20 amino acids. The germline gives CDR1 GEAIGNYY, CDR2 EKD. CDR3 amino acids: CACDTVFSGGYALYTDKLTF. The CDR3 DNA reads as TGTGCCTGTGACACCGTTTTTTCTGGGGGATACGCCCTGTACACCGATAAACTCACCTTT.

This clone counts as medium-sized. The chain employs TRDV2 and TRDJ1, with 9 positions matching TRDD3. There are 20 residues in the CDR3. After removal of 5 bases from V and 2 bases from J, the junction contained 23 bases not matched to a gene. The germline CDR1 and CDR2 sequences are GEAIGNYY and EKD. CDR3 sequence: CACVSLIPTGDTTVTDKLIF. For the CDR3, the DNA is TGTGCCTGTGTGTCCCTTATTCCTACGGGGGATACCACCGTAACCGATAAACTCATCTTT.

Turning to this clone: This probably arose from a read error, given a far larger clone one base away. Other DNA sequences within the sample encode an identical CDR3. The chain carries TRDV2 and TRDJ1, with TRDD3 matching over 7 bases. Germline values: CDR1 GEAIGNYY, CDR2 EKD. The CDR3 is 16 amino acids. Germline trimming cut 0 bases from V and 5 bases from J; bases unmatched to any gene: 11. The CDR3 reads CACDTAYLGADDKLIF. As DNA, the CDR3 is TGTGCCTGTGACACCGCGTATCTGGGGGCCGATGATAAACTCATCTTT.

In regard to this clone: This sequence may be a read error, since a much larger clone differs from it by one base. The sample contains more than one DNA sequence encoding this CDR3. The J gene is TRDJ2, the V gene TRAV29/DV5; D is ambiguous. This CDR3 region has 14 residues. Per germline, CDR1 NSMFDY and CDR2 ISSIKDK. Here the CDR3 DNA reads TGTGCGGCAAGGTTTTTAGCTTTGACAGCACAACTCTTCTTT. It translates to CAARFLALTAQLFF.

By sample share, this clone is medium-sized. No DNA is shown, since the ends of the CDR3 on it are uncertain; the CDR3 is the one TCRdb lists. CDR3 amino acids: CSVLLCSFRGASSGGTDSYTDKLIF. The chain links TRAV29/DV5 to TRDJ1; the D call TRDD3 from the table was never checked on the DNA. CDR1 is NSMFDY and CDR2 is ISSIKDK in the germline V gene. The CDR3 totals 25 residues, both ends included.

Sample share makes this clone medium-sized. The rearrangement links TRDV2 to TRDJ1, with 12 bases lining up with TRDD3. V gave up 3 bases and J gave up 0 bases; unmatched junction bases: 10. Germline CDR1 and CDR2: GEAIGNYY and EKD. CDR3 length equals 18 residues. The CDR3 protein is CACDRLLGDTRNTDKLIF. CDR3 nucleotides: TGTGCCTGTGACCGATTACTGGGGGATACCCGAAACACCGATAAACTCATCTTT.

Concerning this clone itself: A read error is possible here, since a much larger clone lies one base away. Other DNA sequences within the sample encode an identical CDR3. J is TRDJ2 and V is TRDV2; TRDD3 matches 12 bases. The CDR3 covers 15 residues. In germline, CDR1 is GEAIGNYY, CDR2 EKD. The V segment lost 5 bases and the J segment 5 bases; nucleotides outside the gene matches: 5. CDR3 sequence (DNA): TGTGCCTGTGGCATACTGGGGGATACCACAGCACAACTCTTCTTT. This encodes CACGILGDTTAQLFF.